These 27 T cell receptor beta chains came from one sample sequenced in a study of CD8+ T cells in alopecia areata. The sequencing template was cDNA reverse transcribed from extracted RNA. The data were produced by immunoSEQ multiplex PCR, yet TCRdb's version contains in-frame clones alone and is incomplete. The sample holds 120,000 or so clones, less than 50% seen once. The sequenced sample was NKG2D-low CD8+ T cells sorted from blood. The source of these receptors is a human donor with alopecia areata.

This sequence joins TRBV13 and TRBJ2-7; perhaps D is TRBD1 or TRBD2 (5 bases each). The V end was cut by 4 bases, the J end by 3 bases, with 10 bases between. The CDR3 is made up of 13 amino acids. The V gene's germline CDR1 is PRHDT and CDR2 FYEKMQ (reference sequence). DNA of the CDR3: TGTGCCAGCAGCTCGGGACGGAACTACGAGCAGTACTTC. Translating it yields CASSSGRNYEQYF.

This chain joins TRBV9 and TRBJ2-3; TRBD2 matches 7 bases. CDR1 is SGDLS and CDR2 is YYNGEE in the germline V gene. This CDR3 region has 17 residues. V dropped 3 bases and J dropped 0; count of bases not matched to a gene: 10. As DNA, the CDR3 is TGTGCCAGCAGCGCCGGCGGGGGAACCATTAGCACAGATACGCAGTATTTT. The encoded protein is CASSAGGGTISTDTQYF.

V gene TRBV11-2 combines with J gene TRBJ2-7; D is unresolved. Germline-derived CDR1 and CDR2 are SGHAT and FQNNGV. V lost 5 bases and J lost 1, with 9 bases in between. This CDR3 is built from 13 residues. The chain's CDR3 is CASSPTHSYEQYF. The CDR3 coding sequence is TGTGCCAGCAGCCCGACACATTCCTACGAGCAGTACTTC.

This clone was seen only a few times. This chain links TRBV27 with TRBJ1-2; D call uncertain. The CDR3 covers 13 residues. CDR1 and CDR2 from the germline V gene are MNHEY and SMNVEV (reference sequence). V was cut by 8 bases and J by 6 bases, with 16 bases left in between. Here the CDR3 reads CASASRPRDGYTF. The CDR3, as DNA: TGTGCCAGCGCCTCTAGGCCTCGTGATGGCTACACCTTC.

In DNA, the CDR3 is TGCAGCGTTGAAACAGGGAGAGGCTACACCTTC. Translated, it gives CSVETGRGYTF. The V call is TRBV29-1, the J call TRBJ1-2, with D possibly matching TRBD1 (6 bases). This CDR3 has 11 residues. CDR1 and CDR2 (germline): SQVTM, ANQGSEA. V was pared by 2 bases and J by 8 bases, with 9 bases between.

The chain has TRBV7-9 and TRBJ1-5, with D possibly being TRBD1 (5 bases). Germline V lookup: CDR1 SEHNR, CDR2 FQNEAQ (reference sequence). V was clipped by 11 bases and J by 5 bases, with 10 bases between them. This CDR3 comprises 11 residues. The CDR3: CARPGDQPQHF. Written as DNA, the CDR3 is TGTGCCCGCCCGGGGGATCAGCCCCAGCATTTT.

This clone was detected a few times. The V gene is TRBV4-1, the J gene TRBJ2-3, with 9 nucleotides matching TRBD1. This CDR3 has 14 amino acids. Germline V gives CDR1 MGHRA, CDR2 YSYEKL. V trimming: 1 base; J trimming: 7 bases; junction bases outside the gene matches: 3. The CDR3: CASSQVGQGNTQYF. CDR3 sequence (DNA): TGCGCCAGCAGCCAAGTGGGACAGGGAAATACGCAGTATTTT.

A word on this clone: Germline and junction disagree at one end, which may indicate a read error. The chain uses TRBV4-1 and TRBJ1-6, with 8 nucleotides matching TRBD1. CDR3 length: 16 amino acids. Germline V gene lookup returns CDR1 MGHRA and CDR2 YSYEKL. CDR3 DNA sequence: TGCGCCAGCAACCAAGATTCGACAGGGGCGTATTCACCCCTCCACTTT. Translating it yields CASNQDSTGAYSPLHF.

The table lists this clone with a few counts. The chain uses TRBV29-1 and TRBJ2-5; D possibly corresponds to TRBD1 (6 bases). Trimming left V 0 bases short and J 1 base short, with 15 bases between. This CDR3 region has 16 residues. The germline gives CDR1 SQVTM, CDR2 ANQGSEA. CDR3 bases: TGCAGCGTTGAAGATTCGCGACAGGCTCCCCAAGAGACCCAGTACTTC. Translated, it gives CSVEDSRQAPQETQYF.

This chain uses TRBV29-1 with TRBJ1-2; 7 bases agree with TRBD1. Germline trimming cut 4 bases from V and 7 bases from J; bases unmatched to any gene: 9. The CDR3 totals 13 residues. Germline CDR1 SQVTM, CDR2 ANQGSEA. CDR3 in amino acids: CSVVGRGVPGYTF. The CDR3 nucleotides are TGCAGCGTTGTCGGCAGGGGGGTTCCTGGCTACACCTTC.

The V call is TRBV29-1, the J call TRBJ2-7; D possibly corresponds to TRBD1 (5 bases). From germline, CDR1 is SQVTM and CDR2 ANQGSEA. V was cut by 7 bases and J by 7 bases, with 14 bases left in between. The CDR3 contains 11 residues. Here the CDR3 reads CSAFSGPEQYF. CDR3 bases: TGCAGCGCCTTTTCAGGGCCGGAGCAGTACTTC.

This rearrangement joins TRBV7-6 to TRBJ2-3; D possibly corresponds to TRBD2 (6 bases). CDR3 length equals 16 residues. Germline CDR1 and CDR2: SGHVS and FNYEAQ. V dropped 0 bases and J dropped 6 bases, with 16 bases sitting between them. The CDR3 DNA reads as TGTGCCAGCAGCTTAGCGGGGACTGCATCCAGGGATACGCAGTATTTT. Translating it yields CASSLAGTASRDTQYF.

There are a few counts of this clone. Other DNA sequences in this specimen translate into the identical CDR3. This sequence joins TRBV29-1 and TRBJ2-5; D not certain. Germline V gene data show CDR1 as SQVTM and CDR2 as ANQGSEA. The CDR3 is 11 amino acids. With 0 bases removed from V and 3 bases from J, the gap between germline ends came to 2 bases. CDR3 region: CSVEDEETQYF. The DNA of the CDR3 is TGCAGCGTTGAAGATGAAGAGACCCAGTACTTC.

This chain uses TRBV5-1 with TRBJ2-1; D may be TRBD2 (5 bases). Germline values: CDR1 SGHRS, CDR2 YFSETQ. This CDR3 has 13 residues. The V and J ends lost 4 bases and 7 bases respectively, with 12 bases between them. The CDR3 loop is CASSLVSANEQFF. Here the CDR3 DNA reads TGCGCCAGCAGCCTGGTTAGCGCGAATGAGCAGTTCTTC.

This clone has ten or more counts. The chain couples TRBV28 to TRBJ2-1; possible D gene TRBD1, 5 bases. Germline assignment: CDR1 MDHEN and CDR2 SYDVKM. The CDR3 totals 16 residues. Trimming removed 2 bases at V and 1 base at J, with 12 bases between. The CDR3 coding sequence is TGTGCCAGCAGTTTACAGGGCGGTAAGTCCTACAATGAGCAGTTCTTC. It translates to CASSLQGGKSYNEQFF.

The V call is TRBV27, the J call TRBJ2-1; TRBD1 agrees at 8 bases. The CDR3 length is 12 residues. The V gene's germline CDR1 is MNHEY and CDR2 SMNVEV (reference sequence). Unmatched junction bases numbered 3, after V lost 5 bases and J lost 9 bases. The CDR3 here is CASSVQGGEQFF. CDR3 coding DNA: TGTGCCAGCAGTGTACAGGGGGGTGAGCAGTTCTTC.

V is TRBV6-5 and J is TRBJ2-7; TRBD2 aligns across 14 bases. This CDR3 has 16 amino acids. V lost 2 bases and J lost 6; bases outside the gene matches: 6. Looked up from germline, CDR1 is MNHEY and CDR2 is SVGAGI. Written as DNA, the CDR3 is TGTGCCAGCAGTTACCAAGGACTAGCGGGAGGTGGCGAGCAGTACTTC. Translated: CASSYQGLAGGGEQYF.

V and J are TRBV27 and TRBJ2-7, with D maybe TRBD2 (5 bases). V lost 8 bases and J lost 6, with 11 bases in between. Germline CDR1 MNHEY, CDR2 SMNVEV (reference sequence). The CDR3 length is 11 residues. The CDR3, as DNA: TGTGCCAGCGGACTGGAGTCCGAGCAGTACTTC. It translates to CASGLESEQYF.

A few counts support this clone. The V and J genes are TRBV29-1 and TRBJ2-7; D may correspond to TRBD1 or TRBD2 (9 bases each). The CDR3 has 14 residues. Germline lookup yields CDR1 SQVTM and CDR2 ANQGSEA. The ends were cut back, 5 bases at V and 1 base at J, with 15 bases in the middle. The CDR3, as DNA: TGCAGCGTTCTAGCGGGACAGGGATCCTACGAGCAGTACTTC. This gives the protein CSVLAGQGSYEQYF.

This clone has a single count. V usage is TRBV6-5 and J usage is TRBJ2-1, with D possibly being TRBD1 or TRBD2 (5 bases each). The CDR3 totals 12 residues. V gave up 6 bases and J gave up 7 bases, with 10 bases separating them. Germline loops: CDR1 MNHEY, CDR2 SVGAGI. CDR3 in amino acids: CASRRDVNEQFF. DNA for the CDR3: TGTGCCAGCAGAAGGGACGTGAATGAGCAGTTCTTC.

This sequence joins TRBV30 and TRBJ2-3; 8 nucleotides line up with TRBD1. The V gene's germline CDR1 is GTSNPN and CDR2 SVGIG (reference sequence). The CDR3 is made up of 14 amino acids. The V gene end was trimmed by 1 base and the J gene end by 6 bases; junction bases not matched to a gene: 6. The CDR3 region has the DNA TGTGCCTGGAGTGACCCCGACAGGGGCGATACGCAGTATTTT. Protein: CAWSDPDRGDTQYF.

This clone has only one observation. This sample includes further DNA sequences coding for the same CDR3. J is TRBJ2-7 and V is TRBV11-2, with D perhaps TRBD1 (5 bases). Germline CDR1 SGHAT, CDR2 FQNNGV. This CDR3 region has 12 residues. The V end lost 1 base, the J end lost 7 bases, and 8 bases lay between the germline ends. This CDR3 is CASSLGGGEQYF. CDR3 in DNA: TGTGCCAGCAGCTTAGGGGGCGGAGAGCAGTACTTC.

In this sample, this clone turned up once. The V gene is TRBV28, the J gene TRBJ2-7; no clear D. The CDR3 length is 12 residues. The V end was cut by 3 bases, the J end by 6 bases, with 9 bases between. Germline lookup yields CDR1 MDHEN and CDR2 SYDVKM. The CDR3 reads CASSFMDGEQYF. The DNA of the CDR3 is TGTGCCAGCAGTTTCATGGACGGCGAGCAGTACTTC.

This clone has just a few counts. The rearrangement joins TRBV29-1 to TRBJ1-2; TRBD1 might be the D (5 bases). Germline CDR1 reads SQVTM; CDR2 reads ANQGSEA. Between the trimmed V and J ends, which lost 4 bases and 6 bases, there was a span of 12 bases. The CDR3 sequence is 12 residues long. CDR3 residues: CSVVRGTHGYTF. CDR3 sequence (DNA): TGCAGCGTTGTCCGCGGGACTCATGGCTACACCTTC.

Ten or more counts support this clone. The chain has TRBV27 and TRBJ2-7, with 14 bases aligning to TRBD2. From germline, CDR1 is MNHEY and CDR2 SMNVEV (reference sequence). Trimming removed 6 bases from V and 9 bases from J; junction bases left unmatched: 16. The CDR3 runs to 17 residues. The CDR3 DNA reads TGTGCCAGCAGCTCCGGACTAGCGGGAGGCCTTACCGGTGGGCAGTACTTC. Translated: CASSSGLAGGLTGGQYF.

This clone has only one observation. This chain uses TRBV6-5 with TRBJ2-7; 7 bases are shared with TRBD2. The germline gives CDR1 MNHEY, CDR2 SVGAGI. J was trimmed by 3 bases and V by 5 bases; bases with no gene match: 7. The CDR3 length is 14 residues. CDR3 residues: CASSKRDSYYEQYF. In DNA, the CDR3 is TGTGCCAGCAGTAAGCGGGACTCCTACTACGAGCAGTACTTC.

This sequence joins TRBV29-1 and TRBJ2-1; D possibly corresponds to TRBD1 (6 bases). Germline V gene lookup returns CDR1 SQVTM and CDR2 ANQGSEA. Trimming pared 2 bases from V and 2 bases from J, leaving 13 bases between. The CDR3 is 15 amino acids. CDR3 sequence (DNA): TGCAGCGTTGAATCCGGACAGAGAGCCTACAATGAGCAGTTCTTC. It specifies CSVESGQRAYNEQFF.